These 10 T cell receptor beta chains share one sample of origin, sequenced in a study of CD8 T cells in ankylosing spondylitis. Each CDR3 protein is one row after TCRdb ran MiXCR on the 5' RACE reads. The sample contains fewer than 250,000 distinct CDR3 sequences, about 11% of which appear only once. Material for sequencing was blood, either unsorted or a sorted T cell fraction (not recorded which). The receptor set was obtained from a male donor with ankylosing spondylitis or in good health (not recorded which).

This clonotype was found many times. The genes are TRBV20-1 and TRBJ2-2; D gene ambiguous. V gave up 5 bases and J gave up 2 bases, with 12 bases separating them. This CDR3 is built from 14 residues. Germline V gives CDR1 DFQATT, CDR2 SNEGSKA (reference sequence). CDR3 protein: CSALRALNTGELFF. The CDR3 DNA follows: TGCAGTGCTCTCCGGGCCCTAAACACCGGGGAGCTGTTTTTT.

The rearrangement joins TRBV27 to TRBJ2-1, with TRBD1 as a possible D gene (6 bases). The CDR3 totals 14 residues. Between the trimmed V and J ends, which lost 6 bases and 6 bases, there was a span of 15 bases. Germline V lookup: CDR1 MNHEY, CDR2 SMNVEV (reference sequence). In nucleotides, the CDR3 is TGTGCCAGCAGCCTAGCACGAGGGGGCAATGAGCAGTTCTTC. It specifies CASSLARGGNEQFF.

This clonotype appeared many times. J is TRBJ1-1 and V is TRBV3-1, with TRBD1 matching over 7 bases. J was trimmed by 1 base and V by 0 bases; bases with no gene match: 5. The CDR3 consists of 16 residues. CDR1 is LGHDT and CDR2 is YNNKEL in the germline V gene (reference sequence). The CDR3: CASSQEGDRRNTEAFF. CDR3 nucleotide sequence: TGTGCCAGCAGCCAAGAGGGGGACAGAAGGAACACTGAAGCTTTCTTT.

This clonotype was seen ten or more times. The chain couples TRBV28 to TRBJ2-3; 12 bases agree with TRBD2. The ends lost 2 bases at V and 2 bases at J; junction bases unmatched: 5. The CDR3 totals 17 residues. The germline V gene encodes CDR1 MDHEN and CDR2 SYDVKM. The CDR3 DNA sequence: TGTGCCAGCAGTTTACCCTGGACTAGCGGGGACACAGATACGCAGTATTTT. Its protein product is CASSLPWTSGDTDTQYF.

Ten or more counts support this clonotype. This chain joins TRBV5-1 and TRBJ2-3, with D unresolved. Trimming pared 3 bases from V and 1 base from J, leaving 6 bases between. Germline V gene lookup returns CDR1 SGHRS and CDR2 YFSETQ. The CDR3 is 13 residues long. DNA for the CDR3: TGCGCCAGCAGCTCAGAAGGCACAGATACGCAGTATTTT. As protein: CASSSEGTDTQYF.

V is TRBV29-1 and J is TRBJ2-5, with D maybe TRBD1 (6 bases). The CDR3 runs to 11 residues. Trimming removed 7 bases at V and 0 bases at J, with 6 bases between. Germline V gives CDR1 SQVTM, CDR2 ANQGSEA. CDR3 region: CSGTDQETQYF. The CDR3 nucleotides are TGCAGCGGGACAGACCAAGAGACCCAGTACTTC.

This clonotype was recorded at least ten times. The chain combines TRBV6-2 or TRBV6-3 with TRBJ2-3; possible D gene TRBD2, 5 bases. The CDR3 spans 14 residues. Germline values: CDR1 MNHEY, CDR2 SVGEGT. V was clipped by 10 bases and J by 2 bases, with 16 bases between them. The CDR3 here is CATQRPTNTDTQYF. CDR3 DNA sequence: TGTGCCACTCAGCGGCCTACCAACACAGATACGCAGTATTTT.

This clonotype was picked up many times. The chain combines TRBV5-1 with TRBJ1-1, with 8 nucleotides matching TRBD1. CDR1 SGHRS and CDR2 YFSETQ come from the germline V gene. V was clipped by 1 base and J by 2 bases; unmatched bases: 4. CDR3 length equals 15 residues. The CDR3 reads CASSLQGASNTEAFF. The CDR3 coding sequence is TGCGCCAGCAGCTTGCAGGGGGCGTCCAACACTGAAGCTTTCTTT.

Concerning this clonotype: Possible read error: a much larger clone is one base away. The chain recombines TRBV15 with TRBJ2-3, with 7 bases matching TRBD2. This CDR3 region has 17 residues. Germline V gene data show CDR1 as LNHNV and CDR2 as YYDKDF (reference sequence). The CDR3, as DNA: TGTGCCTCCAGCATTTCGAGACGGGGGGTTTCCACAGATACGCAGTATTTT. Translating it yields CASSISRRGVSTDTQYF. The variable domain in full, completed from reference TRBV15 and TRBJ2-3, reads DAMVIQNPRYQVTQFGKPVTLSCSQTLNHNVMYWYQQKSSQAPKLLFHYYDKDFNNEADTPDNFQSRRPNTSFCFLDIRSPGLGDTAMYLCASSISRRGVSTDTQYFGPGTRLTVL.

This clonotype has ten or more counts. The rearrangement links TRBV5-1 to TRBJ2-7; weak D call: TRBD2 (6 bases). The CDR3 has 14 residues. Deletions cut 4 bases from V and 0 bases from J, with 11 bases between. Germline assignment: CDR1 SGHRS and CDR2 YFSETQ. As DNA, the CDR3 is TGCGCCAGCAGCCTGGGAGGTATCTCCTACGAGCAGTACTTC. It encodes CASSLGGISYEQYF.